This entry is about one TCR beta chain. The germline gives CDR1 MNHNS, CDR2 SASEGT. The length of the CDR3 is 14 residues. The ends were cut back, 3 bases at V and 3 bases at J, with 9 bases in the middle. This entry is derived from a study of CD8 T cells in Susac syndrome. Random hexamers were used to reverse transcribe an amount of about 0.45 to 1 ug RNA. From the immunoSEQ multiplex PCR reads, TCRdb called clonotypes with MiXCR, one entry per CDR3 protein. The sample carries more than 75,000 distinct CDR3 sequences, around 94% recorded once. TEMRA cells were FACS-enriched, with CD8+ and CD4+ T cells isolated negatively.

Sequencing was done on a sample of CD8+ T cells from PBMCs. The V gene is TRBV6-1, the J gene TRBJ2-1; the D gene is possibly TRBD1 (5 bases). This clonotype was sampled from a human donor in good health. The CDR3 here is CASSDAQGYNEQFF. The CDR3, as DNA: TGTGCCAGCAGTGACGCTCAGGGCTACAATGAGCAGTTCTTC.